The clone carrying this T cell receptor (beta chain) was recorded a few times. Profiled with immunoSEQ multiplex PCR; TCRdb holds only in-frame clones, not every one. The sample shows nearly 70,000 clones, approximately 78% of them seen only once. This specimen comes from a study of blood T cell repertoires in COVID-19. Per germline, CDR1 WNHNN and CDR2 SYGVQD (reference sequence). The CDR3 is made up of 13 amino acids. Trimming shortened V by 3 bases and J by 0 bases, and 3 bases separated the two germline ends. The sequence was obtained from a woman older than 75 with acute or convalescent COVID-19. The J gene is TRBJ1-5, the V gene TRBV10-1; D gene unclear. The specimen was peripheral blood. CDR3 nucleotide sequence: TGCGCCAGCAGTGATAATAGCAATCAGCCCCAGCATTTT. Encoded protein: CASSDNSNQPQHF.